This is a list of T cell receptor beta chains from one sample in a study of blood T cell repertoires in COVID-19. Data came from immunoSEQ multiplex PCR; TCRdb stores just in-frame clones and leaves some out. This sample has approximately 240,000 clones, with 80% to 90% found just once. The source material was peripheral blood. The source is a woman aged 80 or over with active or convalescent COVID-19. Both conserved end residues are part of each CDR3. Each record gives: D gene, J gene, clone size, V gene, CDR3 protein, CDR3 DNA. A D gene is named only where the DNA matches it firmly. Expanded clones are given a class, and other clones once, few, many or no size at all.

>-|TRBJ2-6|-|TRBV24-1
CATTRGESSGANVLTF
TGTGCCACCACCCGCGGGGAAAGCTCTGGGGCCAACGTCCTGACTTTC
>-|TRBJ2-1|-|TRBV7-9
CARELVGEQFF
TGTGCCAGAGAACTAGTAGGTGAGCAGTTCTTC
>TRBD2|TRBJ2-5|-|TRBV7-3
CASSPGTSREETQYF
TGTGCCAGCAGCCCAGGGACTAGCAGGGAAGAGACCCAGTACTTC
>-|TRBJ2-7|-|TRBV14
CASSHHLAYEQYF
TGTGCCAGCAGCCACCATCTGGCATACGAGCAGTACTTC
>-|TRBJ1-2|-|TRBV5-4
CASSLAYRAGYTF
TGTGCCAGCAGCTTGGCCTACAGGGCTGGCTACACCTTC
>TRBD1|TRBJ1-5|many|TRBV2
CASSVGTGNFQPQHF
TGTGCCAGCAGTGTGGGGACAGGGAATTTCCAGCCCCAGCATTTT
>-|TRBJ1-2|-|TRBV5-1
CASSLGQDFGYTF
TGCGCCAGCAGCTTGGGACAGGACTTTGGCTACACCTTC
>-|TRBJ1-3|-|TRBV9
CASSVAHFRGSSGNTIYF
TGTGCCAGCAGCGTAGCCCACTTCAGGGGCAGCTCTGGAAACACCATATATTTT
>-|TRBJ2-3|-|TRBV18
CASSPSRVGTSTDTQYF
TGTGCCAGCTCACCAAGTAGAGTGGGCACTAGCACAGATACGCAGTATTTT
>TRBD1|TRBJ1-2|-|TRBV29-1
CSVTGEHGYTF
TGCAGCGTAACAGGGGAGCATGGCTACACCTTC
>-|TRBJ2-7|-|TRBV28
CASRGFYEQYF
TGTGCCAGCCGGGGGTTCTACGAGCAGTACTTC
>-|TRBJ2-3|-|TRBV11-3
CASSLGTSTDTQYF
TGTGCCAGCAGCCTCGGGACAAGCACAGATACGCAGTATTTT
>-|TRBJ1-1|-|TRBV4-3
CASSQEGYMNTEAFF
TGCGCCAGCAGCCAAGAGGGCTACATGAACACTGAAGCTTTCTTT
>TRBD1|TRBJ1-2|-|TRBV20-1
CSAPTGAGYTF
TGCAGTGCTCCGACAGGGGCCGGCTACACCTTC
>-|TRBJ1-5|-|TRBV5-4
CASSLVGDFVNQPQHF
TGTGCCAGCAGCTTGGTCGGGGATTTCGTCAATCAGCCCCAGCATTTT
>TRBD2|TRBJ2-3|-|TRBV9
CASSVWASGNGDTQYF
TGTGCCAGCAGCGTATGGGCTAGCGGGAATGGAGATACGCAGTATTTT